The sequence of this TCR beta chain was determined in a study of CD8+ T cells in alopecia areata. On the study more broadly: The protocol delivered tofacitinib for 6 to 18 months, then withdrew it for 6 months.

The CDR3 loop spans 13 amino acids. The V segment lost 2 bases and the J segment 8 bases; nucleotides outside the gene matches: 4. The germline V gene has CDR1 MRHNA and CDR2 SNTAGT. Notes on the study in general: Scalp repertoires also include resident alphabeta T cells from normal skin.

Extracted RNA was reverse transcribed, and the resulting cDNA served as sequencing template. Here immunoSEQ multiplex PCR was the method, and the copy in TCRdb shows in-frame clones only, minus some. This repertoire shows about 190,000 clones, just under 60% found once; its top ten account for about 14%. With respect to this clone: Its specificity is not known.

The source was CD4+ T cells sorted from blood, collected at week 0. The TCR sequence derives from a human donor with alopecia areata. The chain recombines TRBV6-4 with TRBJ1-1; 8 nucleotides match TRBD1. Written as DNA, the CDR3 is TGTGCCAGCAGTGACACCCGACAGGGGGAAGCTTTCTTT. Amino acids: CASSDTRQGEAFF.